This T cell receptor (beta chain) was sequenced for a study of cytomegalovirus exposure and HLA in healthy donors. Whole-study findings and limits: Later analysis suggested links between common viral pathogens and several top significant clusters. Reportedly, HLA-A and HLA-B alleles of most subjects were accurately predicted from TCR beta. There were some V segments, including TRBV6-2 and TRBV6-3, excluded as indistinguishable.

It was with 60 Vbeta and 13 Jbeta primers that the PCR ran. Assay used: immunoSEQ multiplex PCR; TCRdb lists only in-frame clones, some missing. The sample totals 96,000 or so clones. This CDR3 region has 16 residues. The germline V gene has CDR1 SGHDN and CDR2 FVKESK. Deletions cut 4 bases from V and 0 bases from J, with 16 bases between. Concerning this clone: Antigen specificity is unknown.

The origin of this receptor is a woman in her 30s in good health and CMV-seronegative. The specimen sequenced was PBMCs. V and J are TRBV14 and TRBJ2-7, with D possibly TRBD1 on 7 matching bases. The CDR3 DNA reads as TGTGCCAGCAGCCCCCGGGGGCAGGGGGACTCCTACGAGCAGTACTTC. It codes for CASSPRGQGDSYEQYF.